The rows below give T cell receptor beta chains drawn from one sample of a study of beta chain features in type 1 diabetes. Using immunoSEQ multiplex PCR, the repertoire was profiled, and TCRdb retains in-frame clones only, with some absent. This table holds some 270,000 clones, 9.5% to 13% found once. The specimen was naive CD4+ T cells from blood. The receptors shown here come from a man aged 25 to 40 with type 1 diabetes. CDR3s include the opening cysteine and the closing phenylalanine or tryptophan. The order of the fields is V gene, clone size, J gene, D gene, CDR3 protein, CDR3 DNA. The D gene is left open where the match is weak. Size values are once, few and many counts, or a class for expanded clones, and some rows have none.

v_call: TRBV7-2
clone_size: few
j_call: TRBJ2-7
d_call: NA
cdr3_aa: CASSQALVAAANEQYF
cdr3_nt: TGTGCCAGCAGCCAGGCCCTGGTAGCGGCGGCCAACGAGCAGTACTTC

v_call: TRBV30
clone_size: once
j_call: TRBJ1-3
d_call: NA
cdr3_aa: CAWSVPGRSSGNTIYF
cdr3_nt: TGTGCCTGGAGTGTACCCGGCCGGAGCTCTGGAAACACCATATATTTT

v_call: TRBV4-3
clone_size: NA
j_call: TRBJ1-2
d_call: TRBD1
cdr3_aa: CASSQDGQGREGYTF
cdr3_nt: TGCGCCAGCAGCCAAGACGGACAGGGGAGGGAAGGCTACACCTTC

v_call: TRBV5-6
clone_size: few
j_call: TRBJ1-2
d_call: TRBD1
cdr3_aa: CASSLAGTGGNGGYTF
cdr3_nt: TGTGCCAGCAGCTTGGCCGGGACAGGGGGCAACGGTGGCTACACCTTC

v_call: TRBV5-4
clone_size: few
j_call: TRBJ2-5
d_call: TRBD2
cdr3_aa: CASSQTAGLQETQYF
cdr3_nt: TGTGCCAGCAGCCAAACAGCGGGGCTCCAAGAGACCCAGTACTTC

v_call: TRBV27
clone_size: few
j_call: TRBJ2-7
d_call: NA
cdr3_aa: CASSLISRPEQYF
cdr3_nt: TGTGCCAGCAGTTTAATATCCAGGCCGGAGCAGTACTTC

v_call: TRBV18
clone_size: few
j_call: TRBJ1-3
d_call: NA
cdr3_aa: CASSPLTDSGNTIYF
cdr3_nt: TGTGCCAGCTCACCCCTGACTGATTCTGGAAACACCATATATTTT

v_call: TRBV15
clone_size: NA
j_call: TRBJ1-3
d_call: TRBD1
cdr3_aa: CATSVDRGISGNTIYF
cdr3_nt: TGTGCCACCAGCGTGGACAGGGGGATCTCTGGAAACACCATATATTTT

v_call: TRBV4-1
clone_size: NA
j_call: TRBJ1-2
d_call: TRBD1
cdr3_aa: CASSPGGGYGYTF
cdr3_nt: TGCGCCAGCAGTCCAGGGGGCGGCTATGGCTACACCTTC

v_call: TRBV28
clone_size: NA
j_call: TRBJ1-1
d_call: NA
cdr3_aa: CASIGIPNTEAFF
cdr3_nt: TGTGCCAGCATCGGGATCCCGAACACTGAAGCTTTCTTT

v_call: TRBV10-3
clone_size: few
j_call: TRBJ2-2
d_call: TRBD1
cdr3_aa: CATGTGGNTGELFF
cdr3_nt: TGTGCCACCGGGACAGGGGGTAACACCGGGGAGCTGTTTTTT

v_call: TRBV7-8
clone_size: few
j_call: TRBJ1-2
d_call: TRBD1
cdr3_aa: CASSTRTGRKGYTF
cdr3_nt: TGTGCCAGCAGCACCCGGACAGGAAGGAAAGGCTACACCTTC

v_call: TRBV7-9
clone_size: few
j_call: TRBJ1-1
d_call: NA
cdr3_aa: CASSRGGETEAFF
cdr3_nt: TGTGCCAGCAGCCGCGGAGGGGAAACTGAAGCTTTCTTT

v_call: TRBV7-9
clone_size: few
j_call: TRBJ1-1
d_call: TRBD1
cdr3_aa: CASSSQGLNTEAFF
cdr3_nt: TGTGCCAGCAGCTCACAGGGGCTGAACACTGAAGCTTTCTTT

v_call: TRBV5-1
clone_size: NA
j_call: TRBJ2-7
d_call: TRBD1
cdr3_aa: CASCLVTGGTYEQYF
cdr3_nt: TGCGCCAGCTGCCTCGTGACAGGGGGAACCTACGAGCAGTACTTC

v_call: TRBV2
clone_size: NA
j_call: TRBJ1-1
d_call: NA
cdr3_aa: CASSKEQGNTEAFF
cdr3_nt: TGTGCCAGCAGTAAAGAACAGGGGAACACTGAAGCTTTCTTT

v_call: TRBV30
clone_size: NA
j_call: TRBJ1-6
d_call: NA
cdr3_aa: CAWSVLPGNSPLHF
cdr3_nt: TGTGCCTGGAGTGTACTGCCAGGGAATTCACCCCTCCACTTT

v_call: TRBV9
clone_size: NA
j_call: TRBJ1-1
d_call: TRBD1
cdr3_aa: CASSATGAGFSEAFF
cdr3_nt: TGTGCCAGCAGCGCCACAGGGGCAGGTTTCTCTGAAGCTTTCTTT

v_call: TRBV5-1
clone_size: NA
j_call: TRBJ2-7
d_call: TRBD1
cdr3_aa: CASSLTGGAYEQYF
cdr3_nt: TGCGCCAGCAGCTTGACAGGGGGAGCCTACGAGCAGTACTTC

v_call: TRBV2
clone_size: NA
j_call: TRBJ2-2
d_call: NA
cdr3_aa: CASSTLNTGELFF
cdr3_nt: TGTGCCAGCAGTACATTAAACACCGGGGAGCTGTTTTTT

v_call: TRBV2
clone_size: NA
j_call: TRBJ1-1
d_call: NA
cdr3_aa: CASSEHQVRYF
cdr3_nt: TGTGCCAGCAGTGAACACCAGGTGCGCTACTTT

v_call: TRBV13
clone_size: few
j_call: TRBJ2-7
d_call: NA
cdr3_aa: CASSFQTIPSYEQYF
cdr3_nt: TGTGCCAGCAGCTTTCAAACAATACCGTCCTACGAGCAGTACTTC

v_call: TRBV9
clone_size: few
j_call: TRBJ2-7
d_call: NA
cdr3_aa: CASSVNSVSYEQYF
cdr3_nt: TGTGCCAGCAGCGTAAATAGCGTTTCCTACGAGCAGTACTTC

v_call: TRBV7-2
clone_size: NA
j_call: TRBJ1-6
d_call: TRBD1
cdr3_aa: CASSRGTGEPSDAPLHF
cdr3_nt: TGTGCCAGCAGCCGAGGAACAGGGGAGCCTAGCGATGCACCCCTCCACTTT

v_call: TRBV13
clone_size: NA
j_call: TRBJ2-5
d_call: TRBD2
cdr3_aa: CASSLTGWPAGGGETQYF
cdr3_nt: TGTGCCAGCAGCTTAACCGGATGGCCAGCGGGGGGAGGAGAGACCCAGTACTTC

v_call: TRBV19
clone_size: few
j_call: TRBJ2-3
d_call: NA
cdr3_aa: CASTPERSTDTQYF
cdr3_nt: TGTGCCAGTACCCCAGAGAGGAGCACAGATACGCAGTATTTT

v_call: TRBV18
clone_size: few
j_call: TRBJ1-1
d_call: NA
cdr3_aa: CASSPPLTTGNTEAFF
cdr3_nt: TGTGCCAGCTCACCACCTTTGACCACGGGGAACACTGAAGCTTTCTTT

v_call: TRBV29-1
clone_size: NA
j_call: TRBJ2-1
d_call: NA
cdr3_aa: CSGSGTQRGLGGQFF
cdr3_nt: TGCAGCGGATCCGGGACTCAGAGGGGCCTGGGTGGGCAGTTCTTC

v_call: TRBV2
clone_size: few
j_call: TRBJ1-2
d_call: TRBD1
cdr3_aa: CASSQLGQAHGYTF
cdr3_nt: TGTGCCAGCAGTCAGCTGGGACAGGCTCATGGCTACACCTTC

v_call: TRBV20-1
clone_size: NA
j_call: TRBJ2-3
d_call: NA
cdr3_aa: CSWNRAYTQYF
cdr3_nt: TGCAGTTGGAACAGGGCATATACGCAGTATTTT

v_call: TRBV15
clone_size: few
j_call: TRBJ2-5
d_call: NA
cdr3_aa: CATSLEGETQYF
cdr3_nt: TGTGCCACGAGCTTGGAGGGTGAGACCCAGTACTTC

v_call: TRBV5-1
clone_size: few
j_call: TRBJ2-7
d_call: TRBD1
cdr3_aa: CASSWGDRDAHEQYF
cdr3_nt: TGCGCCAGCAGCTGGGGCGACAGGGACGCCCACGAGCAGTACTTC

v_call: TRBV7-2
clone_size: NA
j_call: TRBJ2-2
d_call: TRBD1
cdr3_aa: CASSLGQGALAGELFF
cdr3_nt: TGTGCCAGCAGCTTAGGACAGGGGGCTCTCGCCGGGGAGCTGTTTTTT

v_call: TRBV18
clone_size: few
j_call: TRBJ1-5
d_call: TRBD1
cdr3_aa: CASSPGQGVSSNQPQHF
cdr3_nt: TGTGCCAGCTCACCGGGACAGGGGGTTAGTAGCAATCAGCCCCAGCATTTT

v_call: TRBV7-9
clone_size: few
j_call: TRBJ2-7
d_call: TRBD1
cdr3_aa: CASSSNTGGLGEQYF
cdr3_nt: TGTGCCAGCAGCTCAAATACAGGGGGCCTGGGCGAGCAGTACTTC

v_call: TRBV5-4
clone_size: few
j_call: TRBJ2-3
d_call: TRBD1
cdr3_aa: CASSLLTGDTDTQYF
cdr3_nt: TGTGCCAGCAGCTTGTTGACAGGGGATACAGATACGCAGTATTTT

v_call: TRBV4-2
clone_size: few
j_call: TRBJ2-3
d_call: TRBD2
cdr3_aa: CASSSAGPSGGGTQYF
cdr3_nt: TGTGCCAGCAGCTCCGCCGGCCCTAGCGGGGGTGGTACGCAGTATTTT

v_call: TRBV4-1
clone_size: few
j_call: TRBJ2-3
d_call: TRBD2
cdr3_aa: CASSQGLAGGKADTQYF
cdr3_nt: TGCGCCAGCAGCCAGGGACTAGCGGGGGGAAAGGCAGATACGCAGTATTTT

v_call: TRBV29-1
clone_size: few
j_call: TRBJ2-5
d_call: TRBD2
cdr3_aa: CSVGGSGGGETQYF
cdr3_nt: TGCAGCGTTGGAGGGAGCGGGGGTGGAGAGACCCAGTACTTC

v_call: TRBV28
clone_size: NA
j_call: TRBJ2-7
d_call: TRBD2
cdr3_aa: CASSPRTSGWIF
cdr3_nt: TGTGCCAGCAGTCCGAGGACTAGCGGGTGGATCTTC

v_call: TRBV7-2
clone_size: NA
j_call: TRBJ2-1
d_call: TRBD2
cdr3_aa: CASSLVGSGGFLVAEQFF
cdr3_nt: TGTGCCAGCAGCTTAGTGGGTAGCGGGGGGTTCTTGGTAGCTGAGCAGTTCTTC

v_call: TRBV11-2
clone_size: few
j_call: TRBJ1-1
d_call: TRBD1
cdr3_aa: CASSAVDGQGTEAFF
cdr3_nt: TGTGCCAGCAGCGCTGTCGACGGACAGGGAACTGAAGCTTTCTTT

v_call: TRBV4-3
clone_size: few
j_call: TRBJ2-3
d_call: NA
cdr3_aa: CASSQGGTSDTQYF
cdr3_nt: TGCGCCAGCAGCCAAGGGGGTACTAGCGATACGCAGTATTTT

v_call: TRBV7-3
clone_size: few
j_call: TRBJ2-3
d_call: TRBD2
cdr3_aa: CASSLKAGGPDTQYF
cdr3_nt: TGTGCCAGCAGCTTAAAAGCGGGGGGCCCAGATACGCAGTATTTT

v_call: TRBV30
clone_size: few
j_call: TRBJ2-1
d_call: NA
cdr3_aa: CAWSGIGPRASYNEQFF
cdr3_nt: TGTGCCTGGAGTGGAATCGGACCGAGGGCCTCCTACAATGAGCAGTTCTTC

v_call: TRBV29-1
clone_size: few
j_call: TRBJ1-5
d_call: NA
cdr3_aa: CSAASGDVNQPQHF
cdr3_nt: TGCAGCGCCGCTTCAGGGGATGTTAATCAGCCCCAGCATTTT

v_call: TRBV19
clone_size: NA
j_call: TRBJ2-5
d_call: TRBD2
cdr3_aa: CATKELAGRQETQYF
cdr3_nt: TGTGCCACGAAAGAGCTAGCGGGCCGACAAGAGACCCAGTACTTC

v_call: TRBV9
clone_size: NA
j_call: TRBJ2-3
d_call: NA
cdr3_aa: CASSNSPDTDTQYF
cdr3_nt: TGTGCCAGCAGCAACAGCCCTGACACAGATACGCAGTATTTT

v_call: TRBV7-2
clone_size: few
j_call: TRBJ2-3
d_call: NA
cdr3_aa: CASSGGADTQYF
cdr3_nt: TGTGCCAGCAGTGGAGGCGCAGATACGCAGTATTTT

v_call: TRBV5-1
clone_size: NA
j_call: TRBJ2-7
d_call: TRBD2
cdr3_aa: CASSLDGGDYEQYF
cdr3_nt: TGCGCCAGCAGCTTGGACGGGGGGGACTACGAGCAGTACTTC

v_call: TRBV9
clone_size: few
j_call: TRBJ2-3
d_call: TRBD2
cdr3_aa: CASSPSSGHSTDTQYF
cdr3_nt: TGTGCCAGCAGCCCCTCTAGCGGCCATAGCACAGATACGCAGTATTTT

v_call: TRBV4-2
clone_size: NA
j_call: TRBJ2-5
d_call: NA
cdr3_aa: CASSQGGLGGWQETQYF
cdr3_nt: TGTGCCAGCAGCCAAGGGGGCCTCGGGGGATGGCAAGAGACCCAGTACTTC